This entry features one TCR beta chain sequence. What it binds is not known. J lost 2 bases, V lost 6 bases, and 8 bases had no gene match. The CDR3 is 16 residues long. The germline V gene has CDR1 SNHLY and CDR2 FYNNEI. Original handling: Filtering differed for immunoSEQ, which gave only junction sequences without quality scores. Profiled with immunoSEQ multiplex PCR; TCRdb holds only in-frame clones, not every one. V and J calls plus clone size are reproduced from that table; the DNA served to infer D and trimming. The sample holds a few hundred thousand clones; about 97% are singletons and the top ten take 0.32%. The sample belongs to a study of shared clonotypes between healthy human individuals. Study findings and constraints: Memory subsets generally showed smaller estimated richness than naive subsets did. A reduction in generation probabilities was seen for non-shared clonotypes relative to those shared by all four donors.

The chain is built from TRBV2 and TRBJ2-3, with 10 bases aligning to TRBD2. The receptor comes from a man aged 25-45 years in good health. The sample taken for sequencing was memory CD8+ T cells sorted from blood. Subset in this sample: CD45RO+ cells pooled with CCR7-negative TemRA cells. The DNA of the CDR3 is TGTGCCAGCAGGAGGGGACTAGCGCGGTACACAGATACGCAGTATTTT. Translating it yields CASRRGLARYTDTQYF.